The 9 T cell receptor beta chains given below trace back to one sample, sequenced in a study of shared clonotypes between healthy human individuals. TCRdb's copy holds only in-frame clones and misses some; the assay was immunoSEQ multiplex PCR. The sample contains about 2.3 million clones, 85% to 95% of which appear only once. The sample was naive CD4+ T cells from PBMCs. The subset here: CD45RA+ positively selected. The receptors originated from a man between 18 and 35 years old in good health. Some clones in this sample may be carry-over from other donors' samples.

As for this clone: This CDR3 is also generated by other DNA sequences in the sample. The chain has TRBV5-1 and TRBJ2-5; D unresolved. Germline CDR1 is SGHRS and CDR2 is YFSETQ. V lost 3 bases and J 0 bases, leaving 6 bases between the germline ends. There are 13 residues in the CDR3. The CDR3 reads CASSSTYQETQYF. CDR3 sequence (DNA): TGCGCCAGCAGCTCGACCTACCAAGAGACCCAGTACTTC.

J is TRBJ2-3 and V is TRBV19; D ambiguous. The V gene lost 5 bases and the J gene lost 6 bases, with 12 bases spanning the gap. CDR1 is LNHDA, CDR2 SQIVND, per germline (reference sequence). The CDR3 runs 13 residues. CDR3 DNA sequence: TGTGCCAGTAGTGTAAGGGTATCGGATACGCAGTATTTT. This translates into CASSVRVSDTQYF.

V is TRBV29-1 and J is TRBJ2-7, with a possible D match to TRBD2 (6 bases). CDR3 length: 13 residues. CDR1 and CDR2 (germline): SQVTM, ANQGSEA. Between the trimmed V and J ends, which lost 3 bases and 3 bases, there was a span of 12 bases. The CDR3 DNA reads as TGCAGCGTTGAGACCCTAGCGAGCTACGAGCAGTACTTC. Amino acids: CSVETLASYEQYF.

This rearrangement joins TRBV2 to TRBJ2-5, with D possibly being TRBD1 (6 bases). V was shortened by 8 bases and J by 4 bases, with 17 bases between the two germline ends. Germline values: CDR1 SNHLY, CDR2 FYNNEI. The CDR3 runs to 14 residues. The DNA for the CDR3 is TGTGCCAGCCATTGGGGGCAAAATGGAGAGACCCAGTACTTC. Amino acid sequence: CASHWGQNGETQYF. The full variable domain, rest sourced from reference TRBV2 and TRBJ2-5, is EPEVTQTPSHQVTQMGQEVILRCVPISNHLYFYWYRQILGQKVEFLVSFYNNEISEKSEIFDDQFSVERPDGSNFTLKIRSTKLEDSAMYFCASHWGQNGETQYFGPGTRLLVL.

The chain uses TRBV11-2 and TRBJ1-1; D is ambiguous. From germline, CDR1 is SGHAT and CDR2 FQNNGV. Trimming removed 0 bases from V and 8 bases from J, with 10 bases in between. The CDR3 has 13 residues. The chain's CDR3 is CASSLERRVEAFF. The CDR3, as DNA: TGTGCCAGCAGCTTAGAACGGCGGGTAGAAGCTTTCTTT.

This chain joins TRBV2 and TRBJ2-3; D is uncertain. The germline V gene has CDR1 SNHLY and CDR2 FYNNEI. The CDR3 has 16 amino acids. V lost 2 bases and J 1 base, leaving 13 bases between the germline ends. Here the CDR3 DNA reads TGTGCCAGCAGTGAATCGGGTGTGAGACGCACAGATACGCAGTATTTT. It encodes CASSESGVRRTDTQYF. Full variable domain (rest looked up from reference TRBV2 and TRBJ2-3): EPEVTQTPSHQVTQMGQEVILRCVPISNHLYFYWYRQILGQKVEFLVSFYNNEISEKSEIFDDQFSVERPDGSNFTLKIRSTKLEDSAMYFCASSESGVRRTDTQYFGPGTRLTVL.

The CDR3 DNA follows: TGCGCCAGCAGCCCAAGACAGGGTTTCTACGAGCAGTACTTC. Translated, it gives CASSPRQGFYEQYF. J is TRBJ2-7 and V is TRBV5-1; TRBD1 agrees at 7 bases. Trimming removed 4 bases from V and 3 bases from J; junction bases left unmatched: 7. Germline V lookup: CDR1 SGHRS, CDR2 YFSETQ. CDR3 length: 14 residues.

CDR3 region: CASSLFPAGGPNTGELFF. In DNA form, the CDR3 reads TGTGCCAGCAGCTTATTCCCAGCGGGAGGACCAAACACCGGGGAGCTGTTTTTT. V gene TRBV5-4 combines with J gene TRBJ2-2, with 9 bases fitting TRBD2. The CDR3 spans 18 residues. The V gene end was trimmed by 2 bases and the J gene end by 2 bases; junction bases not matched to a gene: 10. Germline V gives CDR1 SGHNT, CDR2 YYREEE (reference sequence).

The chain couples TRBV5-6 to TRBJ1-1; no clear D. Germline CDR1 is SGHDT and CDR2 is YYEEEE. V gave up 1 base and J gave up 9 bases, with 10 bases separating them. The CDR3 loop spans 12 amino acids. CDR3 protein: CASSLRLGKAFF. CDR3 nucleotides: TGTGCCAGCAGCTTGCGCTTGGGAAAAGCTTTCTTT.